These T cell receptor beta chains were read from a single sample in a study of shared clonotypes between healthy human individuals. Measured with immunoSEQ multiplex PCR; TCRdb has only the in-frame clones, and not every one. The table shows millions of clones, with about 92% occurring only once. The sample was naive CD4+ T cells sorted from blood. The receptor set was obtained from a man younger than 35 in good health. CDR3s include the opening cysteine and the closing phenylalanine or tryptophan. The listing skips clone size in some rows; elsewhere it reads once, few, many or a size class.

TRBV11-2	.	TRBJ2-7	CASSLFRNYEQYF
TRBV18	.	TRBJ2-5	CASSPWTEETQYF
TRBV5-1	.	TRBJ1-2	CASSEGSGSDYTF
TRBV2	.	TRBJ2-3	CASSEPHLKTAARGTDTQYF
TRBV7-9	.	TRBJ2-7	CASSIYPSGAYEQYF
TRBV5-6	.	TRBJ1-1	CASSGTGTGGEVTTEAFF
TRBV7-6	.	TRBJ2-1	CASSLAPQGHLNEQFF
TRBV5-1	.	TRBJ2-7	CASTNPSGSGDEQYF
TRBV28	once	TRBJ2-7	CASSPSGRSSYEQYF
TRBV10-2	.	TRBJ2-4	CASSDVGVAKNIQYF
TRBV7-8	.	TRBJ1-2	CASSPGPGWAYGYTF
TRBV5-1	.	TRBJ1-5	CASSLGVSSSNQPQHF
TRBV10-1	.	TRBJ2-1	CASSQGHLYNEQFF
TRBV15	.	TRBJ2-1	CATSRDSIQGRNEQFF
TRBV29-1	.	TRBJ1-6	CSIRQGLLDSPLHF
TRBV28	.	TRBJ1-2	CASSLTQRGPYGYTF
TRBV28	.	TRBJ1-2	CASSPPWGQGVYGYTF
TRBV7-2	once	TRBJ1-1	CASSPNIGTGRTEAFF
TRBV10-3	.	TRBJ1-2	CAINNRADDYGYTF
TRBV6-4	.	TRBJ2-7	CASSDRLGSEQYF
TRBV2	.	TRBJ2-2	CASKISGRETGELFF
TRBV9	few	TRBJ1-2	CASSVAGTGDYGYTF